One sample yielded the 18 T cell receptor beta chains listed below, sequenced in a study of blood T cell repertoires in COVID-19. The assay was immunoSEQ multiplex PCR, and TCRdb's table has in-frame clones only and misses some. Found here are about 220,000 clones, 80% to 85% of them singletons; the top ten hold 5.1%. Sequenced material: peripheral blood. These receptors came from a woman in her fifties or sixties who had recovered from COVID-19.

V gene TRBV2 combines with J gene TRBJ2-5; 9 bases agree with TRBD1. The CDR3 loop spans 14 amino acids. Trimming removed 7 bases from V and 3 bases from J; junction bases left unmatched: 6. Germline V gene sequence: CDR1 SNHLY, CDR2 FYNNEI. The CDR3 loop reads CASTDRGIEETQYF. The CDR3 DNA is TGTGCCAGCACGGACAGGGGCATCGAAGAGACCCAGTACTTC.

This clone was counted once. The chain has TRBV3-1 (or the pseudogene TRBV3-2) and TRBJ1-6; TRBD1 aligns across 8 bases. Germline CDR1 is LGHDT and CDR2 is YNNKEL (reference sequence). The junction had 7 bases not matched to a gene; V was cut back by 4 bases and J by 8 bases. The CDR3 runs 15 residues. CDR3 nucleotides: TGTGCCAGCAGCCCTGCAGGGGGCGTCGATTCACCCCTCCACTTT. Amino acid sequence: CASSPAGGVDSPLHF.

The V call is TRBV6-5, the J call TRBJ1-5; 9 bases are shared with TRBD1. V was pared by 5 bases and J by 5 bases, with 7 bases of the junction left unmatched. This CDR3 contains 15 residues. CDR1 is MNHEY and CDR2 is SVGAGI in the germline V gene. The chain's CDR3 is CASSRDREGDQPQHF. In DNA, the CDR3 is TGTGCCAGCAGTCGGGACAGGGAGGGGGATCAGCCCCAGCATTTT.

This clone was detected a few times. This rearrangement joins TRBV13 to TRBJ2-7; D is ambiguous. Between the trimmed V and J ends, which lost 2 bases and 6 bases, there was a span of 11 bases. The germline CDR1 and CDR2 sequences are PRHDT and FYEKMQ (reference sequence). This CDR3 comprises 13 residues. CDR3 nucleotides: TGTGCCAGCAGCTTACAGGCCGGCCCCGAGCAGTACTTC. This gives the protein CASSLQAGPEQYF.

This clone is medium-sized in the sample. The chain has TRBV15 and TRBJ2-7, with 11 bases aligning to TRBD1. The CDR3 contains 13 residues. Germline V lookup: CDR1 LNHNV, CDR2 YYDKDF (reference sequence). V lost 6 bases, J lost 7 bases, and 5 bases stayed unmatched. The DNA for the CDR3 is TGTGCCACCAGGGAGGGACAGGGGGAGGAGCAGTACTTC. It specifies CATREGQGEEQYF.

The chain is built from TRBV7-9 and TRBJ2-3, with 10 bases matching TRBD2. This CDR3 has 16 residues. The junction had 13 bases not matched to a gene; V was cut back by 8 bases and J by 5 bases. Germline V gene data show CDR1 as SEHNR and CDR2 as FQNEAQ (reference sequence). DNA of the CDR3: TGTGCCAGCCCTCCCGGAGCGGGGGGGCGTGGAGATACGCAGTATTTT. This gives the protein CASPPGAGGRGDTQYF. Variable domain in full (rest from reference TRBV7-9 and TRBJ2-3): DTGVSQNPRHKITKRGQNVTFRCDPISEHNRLYWYRQTLGQGPEFLTYFQNEAQLEKSRLLSDRFSAERPKGSFSTLEIQRTEQGDSAMYLCASPPGAGGRGDTQYFGPGTRLTVL.

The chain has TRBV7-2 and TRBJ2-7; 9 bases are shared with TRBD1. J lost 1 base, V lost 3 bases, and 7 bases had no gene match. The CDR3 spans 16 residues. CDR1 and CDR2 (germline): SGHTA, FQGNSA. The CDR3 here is CASSFRGTGRSYEQYF. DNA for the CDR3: TGTGCCAGCAGCTTTCGGGGGACAGGGAGATCCTACGAGCAGTACTTC.

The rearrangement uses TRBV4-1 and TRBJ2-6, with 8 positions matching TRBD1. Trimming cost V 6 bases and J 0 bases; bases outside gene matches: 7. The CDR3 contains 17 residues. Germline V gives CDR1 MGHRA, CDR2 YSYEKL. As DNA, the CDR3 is TGCGCCAGCAGGCATACAGGGGGAAGCTCTGGGGCCAACGTCCTGACTTTC. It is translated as CASRHTGGSSGANVLTF.

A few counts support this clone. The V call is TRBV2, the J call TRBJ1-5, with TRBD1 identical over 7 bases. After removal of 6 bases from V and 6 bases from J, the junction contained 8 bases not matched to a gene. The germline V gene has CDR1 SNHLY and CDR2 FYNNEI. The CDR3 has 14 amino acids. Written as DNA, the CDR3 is TGTGCCAGCAGGGAGGGGGCGAGGAGTCAGCCCCAGCATTTT. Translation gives CASREGARSQPQHF.

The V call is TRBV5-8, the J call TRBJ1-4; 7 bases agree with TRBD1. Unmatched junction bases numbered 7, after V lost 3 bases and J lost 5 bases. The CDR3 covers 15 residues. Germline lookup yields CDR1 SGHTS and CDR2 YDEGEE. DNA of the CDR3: TGTGCCAGCAGCTACAAGGACAGGACGAATGAAAAACTGTTTTTT. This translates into CASSYKDRTNEKLFF. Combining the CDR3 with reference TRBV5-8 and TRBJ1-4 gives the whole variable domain EAGVTQSPTHLIKTRGQQATLRCSPISGHTSVYWYQQALGLGLQFLLWYDEGEERNRGNFPPRFSGRQFPNYSSELNVNALELEDSALYLCASSYKDRTNEKLFFGSGTQLSVL.

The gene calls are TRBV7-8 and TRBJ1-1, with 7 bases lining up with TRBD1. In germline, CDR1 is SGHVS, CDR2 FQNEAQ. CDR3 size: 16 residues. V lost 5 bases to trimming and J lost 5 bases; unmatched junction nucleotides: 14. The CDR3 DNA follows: TGTGCCAGCAGCCCAGGCAGGGGGTCCCTAGGGACTGAAGCTTTCTTT. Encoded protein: CASSPGRGSLGTEAFF.

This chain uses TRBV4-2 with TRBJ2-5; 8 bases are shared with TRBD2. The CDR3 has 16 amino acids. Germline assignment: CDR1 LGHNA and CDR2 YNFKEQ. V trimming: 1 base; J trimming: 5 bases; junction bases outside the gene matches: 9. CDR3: CASSQVAGGTRETQYF. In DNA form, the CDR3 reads TGTGCCAGCAGCCAAGTGGCGGGGGGCACCCGGGAGACCCAGTACTTC.

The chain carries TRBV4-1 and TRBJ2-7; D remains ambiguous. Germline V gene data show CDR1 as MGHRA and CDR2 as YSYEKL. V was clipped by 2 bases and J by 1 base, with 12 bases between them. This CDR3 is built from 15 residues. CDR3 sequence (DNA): TGCGCCAGCAGCCAACAGGTTATTCGGTCCTACGAGCAGTACTTC. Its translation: CASSQQVIRSYEQYF.

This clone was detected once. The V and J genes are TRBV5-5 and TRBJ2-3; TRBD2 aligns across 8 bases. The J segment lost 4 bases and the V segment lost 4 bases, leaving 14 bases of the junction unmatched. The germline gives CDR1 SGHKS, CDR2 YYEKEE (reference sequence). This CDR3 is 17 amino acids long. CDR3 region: CASSPDWTSYKSDTQYF. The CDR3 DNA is TGTGCCAGCAGCCCTGACTGGACTAGCTACAAGTCAGATACGCAGTATTTT.

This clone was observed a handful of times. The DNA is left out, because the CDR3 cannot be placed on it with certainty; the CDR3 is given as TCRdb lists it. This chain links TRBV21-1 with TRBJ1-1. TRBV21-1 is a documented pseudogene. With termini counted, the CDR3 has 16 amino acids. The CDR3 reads CASSKGPWGGGTEAFF.

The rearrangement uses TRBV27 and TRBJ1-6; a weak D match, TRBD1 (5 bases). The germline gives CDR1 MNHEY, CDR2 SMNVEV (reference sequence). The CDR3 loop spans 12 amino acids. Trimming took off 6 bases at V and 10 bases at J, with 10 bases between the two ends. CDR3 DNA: TGTGCCAGCAGCCCAGGGAAATCACCCCTCCACTTT. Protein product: CASSPGKSPLHF.

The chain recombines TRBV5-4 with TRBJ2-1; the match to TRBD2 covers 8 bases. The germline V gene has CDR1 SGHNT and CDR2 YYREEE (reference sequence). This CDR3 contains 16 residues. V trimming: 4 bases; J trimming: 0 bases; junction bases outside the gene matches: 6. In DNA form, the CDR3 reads TGTGCCAGCAGCGTAGGTCGGGGGGGCTCCTACAATGAGCAGTTCTTC. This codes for CASSVGRGGSYNEQFF.

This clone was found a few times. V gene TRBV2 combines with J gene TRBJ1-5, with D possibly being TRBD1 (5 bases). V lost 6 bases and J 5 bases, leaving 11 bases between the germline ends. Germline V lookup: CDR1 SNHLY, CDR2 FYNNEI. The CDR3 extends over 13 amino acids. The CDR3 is CASRVTGDQPQHF. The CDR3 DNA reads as TGTGCCAGCAGGGTAACAGGAGATCAGCCCCAGCATTTT.